The rows below give T cell receptor beta chains drawn from one sample of a study of blood T cell repertoires in COVID-19. Produced via immunoSEQ multiplex PCR; TCRdb's table is partial and in-frame only. The sample holds 85,000 to 95,000 clones, roughly 89% seen once. Material for sequencing was peripheral blood. The origin of the receptors is a man aged 55 to 70 with COVID-19, enrolled during active disease. Both conserved end residues are part of each CDR3. D genes are given only for firm matches. Only some rows state a clone size, as once, few, many or a class for expanded clones.

TRBV4-3	15	TRBJ1-3	TRBD1	.	TGCGCCAGCAGCCAAGGGACAGGGTCTGGAAACACCATATATTTT	CASSQGTGSGNTIYF
TRBV9	16	TRBJ2-5	TRBD2	.	TGTGCCAGCAGCGTAGGCCTAGCGGGAGAGGTAGAGACCCAGTACTTC	CASSVGLAGEVETQYF
TRBV28	13	TRBJ1-2	TRBD1	.	TGTGCCATTTACCAAGGGACAGCTTATGGCTACACCTTC	CAIYQGTAYGYTF
TRBV12-3/TRBV12-4	12	TRBJ2-2	.	.	TGTGCCAGCAGTTTTTATCCCGGGGAGCTGTTTTTT	CASSFYPGELFF
TRBV21-1	12	TRBJ1-1	.	.	TGTGCCAGCAGCATCGAGAGACACCAAGCTTTCTTT	CASSIERHQAFF
TRBV20-1	11	TRBJ1-2	.	.	TGCAGTGCTCCAAAGCCCTATGGCTACACCTTC	CSAPKPYGYTF
TRBV6-1	14	TRBJ2-7	.	.	TGTGCCAGCAGTGAAGTGAACAGGGACGGCGAGCAGTACTTC	CASSEVNRDGEQYF
TRBV15	13	TRBJ1-2	.	.	TGTGCCACCAGCAGACAGGGTAGGAATGGCTACACCTTC	CATSRQGRNGYTF
TRBV11-3	14	TRBJ2-5	.	.	TGTGCCAGCAGTCCCACTGGTGCGCAAGAGACCCAGTACTTC	CASSPTGAQETQYF
TRBV19	14	TRBJ2-1	TRBD2	.	TGTGCCAGTGGAAGACTAGCGGAGTACAATGAGCAGTTCTTC	CASGRLAEYNEQFF
TRBV5-4	15	TRBJ2-2	.	.	TGTGCCAGCAGCTTACGAGCGGGGAACACCGGGGAGCTGTTTTTT	CASSLRAGNTGELFF
TRBV7-9	19	TRBJ1-1	.	.	TGTGCCAGCAGCTTAGATTGGGGAAGGGTGGAGGGATTGAACACTGAAGCTTTCTTT	CASSLDWGRVEGLNTEAFF
TRBV5-4	16	TRBJ2-3	TRBD2	.	TGTGCCAGCAGCCGAGTGGAGGGAGGGGACGCAGATACGCAGTATTTT	CASSRVEGGDADTQYF
TRBV13	14	TRBJ2-1	TRBD2	.	TGTGCCAGCAGCTTCAGGATACTAGCGAATGAGCAGTTCTTC	CASSFRILANEQFF
TRBV6-4	16	TRBJ1-2	.	once	TGTGCCAGCAGTGACTCTAGTGGTGGGCAGACGAGTGGCTACACCTTC	CASSDSSGGQTSGYTF
TRBV5-6	17	TRBJ2-7	TRBD2	.	TGTGCCAGCAGCTTGGGGCTCGGCGGGAGGGCCCAAGGGGAGCAGTACTTC	CASSLGLGGRAQGEQYF
TRBV5-1	17	TRBJ1-1	TRBD1	.	TGCGCCAGCAGCTTGTCTTTAGAGGCAGGGGGGATAGGTGAAGCTTTCTTT	CASSLSLEAGGIGEAFF
TRBV2	15	TRBJ2-1	TRBD2	.	TGTGCCAGCAGTGATAGCCGGGCCCCGCGGGGGGAGCAGTTCTTC	CASSDSRAPRGEQFF
TRBV10-3	16	TRBJ1-2	TRBD1	.	TGTGCCATCAGTGGGACAGGGACTCCGGCTAACTATGGCTACACCTTC	CAISGTGTPANYGYTF
TRBV6-5	15	TRBJ2-7	TRBD1	.	TGTGCCAGCAGTTACGGTAACAGGGGGCACTACGAGCAGTACTTC	CASSYGNRGHYEQYF
TRBV7-9	12	TRBJ2-1	.	.	TGTGCCAGCAGCTTAGACGGGAATGAGCAGTTCTTC	CASSLDGNEQFF
TRBV4-3	14	TRBJ2-1	TRBD2	.	TGCGCCAGCAGCCAACAGCGGGAGGGTGATGAGCAGTTCTTC	CASSQQREGDEQFF
TRBV9	17	TRBJ2-2	.	.	TGTGCCAGCAGCTCCCCAGGGGCTCCAAGCGACACCGGGGAGCTGTTTTTT	CASSSPGAPSDTGELFF
TRBV28	14	TRBJ2-7	TRBD1	.	TGTGCCACCCTTCTCCAGGGGGACTCCTACGAGCAGTACTTC	CATLLQGDSYEQYF
TRBV2	15	TRBJ2-2	.	few	TGTGCCAGCACTCAGGGAGGTCGCTACACCGGGGAGCTGTTTTTT	CASTQGGRYTGELFF
TRBV11-3	15	TRBJ2-1	TRBD2	.	TGTGCCAGCAGCTTCCGACTAGCGGGCCTCAATGAGCAGTTCTTC	CASSFRLAGLNEQFF
TRBV28	18	TRBJ1-5	.	.	TGTGCCAGCAGTGAATTTGGTACAGACCCTTATAGCAATCAGCCCCAGCATTTT	CASSEFGTDPYSNQPQHF
TRBV7-9	12	TRBJ2-3	.	.	TGTGCCAGCAGCTTGCTAGGTGATACGCAGTATTTT	CASSLLGDTQYF
TRBV6-1	13	TRBJ1-5	.	.	TGTGCCAGCAGTGATAGCAGAGATCAGCCCCAGCATTTT	CASSDSRDQPQHF
TRBV7-9	15	TRBJ2-3	.	.	TGTGCCAGCAGCTCCTCATCAGGGGGCACAGATACGCAGTATTTT	CASSSSSGGTDTQYF
TRBV19	17	TRBJ2-5	.	.	TGTGCCAGTAGTCCTCAAGCCCTAGTAAGGTCTGAGGAGACCCAGTACTTC	CASSPQALVRSEETQYF
TRBV19	14	TRBJ1-4	TRBD1	once	TGTGCCAGTAACCCAGACAGGGGGGCGGAAAAACTGTTTTTT	CASNPDRGAEKLFF
TRBV27	12	TRBJ2-1	.	.	TGTGCCAGCGGAGTCCGGTACAATGAGCAGTTCTTC	CASGVRYNEQFF
TRBV27	16	TRBJ2-7	.	once	TGTGCCAGCAGTTTTAAAGTGAGCGCCTCGGGATACGAGCAGTACTTC	CASSFKVSASGYEQYF
TRBV5-8	11	TRBJ2-5	.	.	TGTGCCAGCAGCTTGGGTAGGACCCAGTACTTC	CASSLGRTQYF